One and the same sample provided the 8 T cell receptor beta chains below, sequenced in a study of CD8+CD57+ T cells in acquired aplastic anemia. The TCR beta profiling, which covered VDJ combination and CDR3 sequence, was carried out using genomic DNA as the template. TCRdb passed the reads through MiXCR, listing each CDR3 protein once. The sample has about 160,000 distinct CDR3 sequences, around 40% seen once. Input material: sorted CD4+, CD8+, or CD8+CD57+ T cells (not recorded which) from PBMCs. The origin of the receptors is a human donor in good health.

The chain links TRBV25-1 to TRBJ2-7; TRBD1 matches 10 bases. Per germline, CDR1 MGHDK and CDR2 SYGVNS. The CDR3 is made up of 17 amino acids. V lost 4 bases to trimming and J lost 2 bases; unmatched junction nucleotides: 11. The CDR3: CASSGGVPGTGAYEQYF. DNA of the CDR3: TGTGCCAGCAGTGGGGGAGTTCCCGGGACAGGGGCCTACGAGCAGTACTTC.

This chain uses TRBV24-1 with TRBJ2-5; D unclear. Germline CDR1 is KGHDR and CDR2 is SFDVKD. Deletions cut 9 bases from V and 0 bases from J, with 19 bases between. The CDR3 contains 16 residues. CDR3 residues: CATGDRRPRYQETQYF. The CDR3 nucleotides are TGTGCCACCGGGGATAGGAGACCCAGGTACCAAGAGACCCAGTACTTC.

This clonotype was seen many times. CDR3 sequence (DNA): TGCAGTGCTAGAGATAGCGGGAGTCTGGACGAGCAGTACTTC. Translated: CSARDSGSLDEQYF. The V gene is TRBV20-1, the J gene TRBJ2-7; 9 nucleotides match TRBD2. This CDR3 has 14 amino acids. V lost 0 bases to trimming and J lost 5 bases; unmatched junction nucleotides: 5. The germline V gene has CDR1 DFQATT and CDR2 SNEGSKA (reference sequence).

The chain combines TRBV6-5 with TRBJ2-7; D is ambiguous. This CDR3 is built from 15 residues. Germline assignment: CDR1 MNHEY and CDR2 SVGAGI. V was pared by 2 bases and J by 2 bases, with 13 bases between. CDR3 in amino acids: CASSYRSMGPYEQYF. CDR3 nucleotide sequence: TGTGCCAGCAGTTACCGTTCTATGGGCCCCTACGAGCAGTACTTC.

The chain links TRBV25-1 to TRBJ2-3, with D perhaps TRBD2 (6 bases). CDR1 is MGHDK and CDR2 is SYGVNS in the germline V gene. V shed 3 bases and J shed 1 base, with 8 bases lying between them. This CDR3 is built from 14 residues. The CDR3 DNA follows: TGTGCCAGCAGTGACCTAGCGCGCACAGATACGCAGTATTTT. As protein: CASSDLARTDTQYF.

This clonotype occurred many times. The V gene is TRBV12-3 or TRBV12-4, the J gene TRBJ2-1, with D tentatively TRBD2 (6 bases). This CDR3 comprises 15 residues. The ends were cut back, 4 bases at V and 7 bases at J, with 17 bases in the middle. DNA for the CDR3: TGTGCCAGCAGTTCCCGACTAGTAAAAGGGAATGAGCAGTTCTTC. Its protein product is CASSSRLVKGNEQFF.

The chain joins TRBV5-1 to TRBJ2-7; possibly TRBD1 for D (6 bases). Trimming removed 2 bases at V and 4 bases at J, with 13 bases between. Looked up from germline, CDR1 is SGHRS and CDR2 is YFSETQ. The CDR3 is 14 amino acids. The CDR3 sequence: CASSFVDRPYEQYF. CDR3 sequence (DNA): TGCGCCAGCAGCTTCGTGGACAGACCTTACGAGCAGTACTTC. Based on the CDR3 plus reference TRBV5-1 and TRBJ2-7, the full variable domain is KAGVTQTPRYLIKTRGQQVTLSCSPISGHRSVSWYQQTPGQGLQFLFEYFSETQRNKGNFPGRFSGRQFSNSRSEMNVSTLELGDSALYLCASSFVDRPYEQYFGPGTRLTVT.

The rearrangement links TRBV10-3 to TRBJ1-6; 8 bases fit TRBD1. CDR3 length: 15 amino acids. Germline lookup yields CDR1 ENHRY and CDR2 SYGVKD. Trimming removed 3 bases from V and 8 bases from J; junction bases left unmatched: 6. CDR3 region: CAISEFSDRDSPLHF. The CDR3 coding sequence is TGTGCCATCAGTGAATTTTCGGACAGGGATTCACCCCTCCACTTT.